A single sample is the source of the 15 T cell receptor beta chains below, sequenced in a study of blood T cell repertoires in COVID-19. TCRdb's copy holds only in-frame clones and misses some; the assay was immunoSEQ multiplex PCR. Among roughly 100,000 clones listed, approximately 72% were seen once. The source material was peripheral blood. The receptors were gathered from a woman in her 70s with acute or convalescent COVID-19.

The rearrangement joins TRBV5-6 to TRBJ2-1, with D possibly being TRBD2 (6 bases). The V and J ends lost 4 bases and 1 base respectively, with 15 bases between them. The length of the CDR3 is 16 residues. Germline loops: CDR1 SGHDT, CDR2 YYEEEE. The CDR3 DNA follows: TGTGCCAGCAGCCCGTTTGGGGGGAGATCCTACAATGAGCAGTTCTTC. It yields the protein CASSPFGGRSYNEQFF.

The chain links TRBV9 to TRBJ1-4; tentative D call: TRBD1 (5 bases). This CDR3 is built from 15 residues. The germline CDR1 and CDR2 sequences are SGDLS and YYNGEE. V gave up 0 bases and J gave up 8 bases, with 14 bases separating them. This chain's CDR3 is CASSVGGVEEEKLFF. The CDR3 DNA reads TGTGCCAGCAGCGTAGGGGGGGTGGAGGAGGAAAAACTGTTTTTT.

The chain joins TRBV3-1 (or the pseudogene TRBV3-2) to TRBJ1-2, with 8 bases identical to TRBD1. V dropped 2 bases and J dropped 5; count of bases not matched to a gene: 4. The CDR3 consists of 14 residues. Looked up from germline, CDR1 is LGHDT and CDR2 is YNNKEL (reference sequence). CDR3 loop: CASSQRTGRYGYTF. CDR3 sequence (DNA): TGTGCCAGCAGCCAACGGACAGGGCGGTATGGCTACACCTTC.

The chain joins TRBV3-1 (or the pseudogene TRBV3-2) to TRBJ1-1; a possible D gene is TRBD1 (5 bases). The CDR3 has 16 amino acids. Germline CDR1 and CDR2: LGHDT and YNNKEL (reference sequence). The germline V and J ends were trimmed by 3 bases and 0 bases, with 14 bases remaining between them. The DNA for the CDR3 is TGTGCCAGCAGCCAGGTCCGGGGGGGATTGAACACTGAAGCTTTCTTT. Its translation: CASSQVRGGLNTEAFF.

Here the CDR3 DNA reads TGTGCCAGCAGCGTAAATGCGGGGGGGCACGAGCAGTTCTTC. Protein product: CASSVNAGGHEQFF. This chain links TRBV9 with TRBJ2-1, with TRBD2 identical over 9 bases. CDR1 SGDLS and CDR2 YYNGEE come from the germline V gene. The ends lost 1 base at V and 10 bases at J; junction bases unmatched: 6. This CDR3 spans 14 amino acids.

CDR3 sequence (DNA): TGTGCCTGGAGTGCGGGGAACTCCTACGAGCAGTACTTC. Translating gives CAWSAGNSYEQYF. The chain joins TRBV30 to TRBJ2-7, with D possibly matching TRBD2 (5 bases). Per germline, CDR1 GTSNPN and CDR2 SVGIG (reference sequence). V shed 1 base and J shed 0 bases, with 7 bases lying between them. The CDR3 consists of 13 residues. The variable domain in full, completed from reference TRBV30 and TRBJ2-7, reads SQTIHQWPATLVQPVGSPLSLECTVEGTSNPNLYWYRQAAGRGLQLLFYSVGIGQISSEVPQNLSASRPQDRQFILSSKKLLLSDSGFYLCAWSAGNSYEQYFGPGTRLTVT.

This chain links TRBV11-2 with TRBJ1-2; 7 bases align to TRBD1. CDR3 length: 14 residues. CDR1 SGHAT and CDR2 FQNNGV come from the germline V gene. Germline trimming cut 1 base from V and 7 bases from J; bases unmatched to any gene: 6. The CDR3 sequence is CASSLGQGVFGYTF. CDR3 coding DNA: TGTGCCAGCAGCTTAGGCCAGGGGGTTTTTGGCTACACCTTC.

This chain joins TRBV7-9 and TRBJ2-2; 8 bases are shared with TRBD2. This CDR3 is built from 16 residues. From germline, CDR1 is SEHNR and CDR2 FQNEAQ (reference sequence). The V gene end was trimmed by 3 bases and the J gene end by 2 bases; junction bases not matched to a gene: 5. The CDR3 loop is CASSLASGLNTGELFF. DNA for the CDR3: TGTGCCAGCAGCTTGGCTAGCGGGTTAAACACCGGGGAGCTGTTTTTT.

The chain joins TRBV19 to TRBJ1-5, with 10 bases identical to TRBD1. Losses at the gene ends were 6 bases for V and 9 bases for J; bases not matched to a gene: 8. Per germline, CDR1 LNHDA and CDR2 SQIVND (reference sequence). The CDR3 extends over 14 amino acids. Here the CDR3 reads CASRKGQGYGPQHF. The CDR3 coding sequence is TGTGCCAGTAGGAAGGGACAGGGGTACGGGCCCCAGCATTTT.

This chain joins TRBV3-1 (or the pseudogene TRBV3-2) and TRBJ2-3; 11 nucleotides align to TRBD1. With V trimmed by 3 bases and J by 3 bases, 2 bases remained unmatched. This CDR3 region has 15 residues. From germline, CDR1 is LGHDT and CDR2 YNNKEL (reference sequence). The CDR3 bases are TGTGCCAGCAGCCACCGGGACAGGGGGACAGATACGCAGTATTTT. This gives the protein CASSHRDRGTDTQYF.

The rearrangement links TRBV7-2 to TRBJ1-5; the match to TRBD1 covers 8 bases. The V gene end was trimmed by 4 bases and the J gene end by 3 bases; junction bases not matched to a gene: 5. Germline assignment: CDR1 SGHTA and CDR2 FQGNSA. This CDR3 spans 15 amino acids. The CDR3 is CASSSGQGVNQPQHF. The CDR3 coding sequence is TGTGCCAGCAGCTCAGGACAGGGTGTCAATCAGCCCCAGCATTTT.

The chain couples TRBV7-9 to TRBJ1-2; 8 bases fit TRBD1. The CDR3 spans 13 residues. CDR1 is SEHNR, CDR2 FQNEAQ, per germline (reference sequence). The ends lost 4 bases at V and 5 bases at J; junction bases unmatched: 3. CDR3 loop: CASSSGQVYGYTF. The CDR3 coding sequence is TGTGCCAGCAGCTCGGGACAGGTTTATGGCTACACCTTC.

The chain is built from TRBV27 and TRBJ1-2, with D perhaps TRBD1 (6 bases). V dropped 6 bases and J dropped 2 bases, with 13 bases sitting between them. The CDR3 has 14 residues. From germline, CDR1 is MNHEY and CDR2 SMNVEV (reference sequence). The CDR3: CASSPDRLNYGYTF. CDR3 coding DNA: TGTGCCAGCAGCCCCGACAGGTTGAACTATGGCTACACCTTC.

The V call is TRBV18, the J call TRBJ1-2; D is undetermined. The germline V and J ends were trimmed by 3 bases and 8 bases, with 13 bases remaining between them. This CDR3 region has 13 residues. Germline CDR1 and CDR2: KGHSH and LQKENI. CDR3 sequence: CASSPTQISGYTF. The CDR3 DNA follows: TGTGCCAGCTCACCGACTCAAATAAGCGGCTACACCTTC.

V is TRBV6-5 and J is TRBJ1-2; D is possibly TRBD1 (5 bases). V lost 7 bases, J lost 4 bases, and 10 bases lay in between. The CDR3 extends over 12 amino acids. Germline CDR1 reads MNHEY; CDR2 reads SVGAGI. The CDR3 spells CASKGLPYGYTF. In DNA, the CDR3 is TGTGCCAGCAAGGGACTCCCCTATGGCTACACCTTC.